The 9 T cell receptor beta chains below come from one sample, sequenced in a study of blood T cell repertoires in COVID-19. The protocol was immunoSEQ multiplex PCR, while the TCRdb copy is restricted to in-frame clones and leaves out a portion. The table includes around 250,000 clones, 86% detected once. The sequenced sample was peripheral blood. The receptor set was obtained from a woman aged 30 to 39 with active or convalescent COVID-19.

The chain joins TRBV7-8 to TRBJ1-5, with 7 bases fitting TRBD1. The CDR3 contains 14 residues. The junction had 4 bases not matched to a gene; V was cut back by 1 base and J by 7 bases. The germline V gene encodes CDR1 SGHVS and CDR2 FQNEAQ. This chain's CDR3 is CASSLEGAGQPQHF. In nucleotides, the CDR3 is TGTGCCAGCAGCTTAGAGGGGGCAGGCCAGCCCCAGCATTTT.

V usage is TRBV7-6 and J usage is TRBJ2-7; 10 bases agree with TRBD2. V gave up 5 bases and J gave up 5 bases; unmatched junction bases: 9. Germline CDR1 and CDR2: SGHVS and FNYEAQ. This CDR3 region has 15 residues. For the CDR3, the DNA is TGTGCCAGCAGCGGGCAAGCGGGGGGGATGAACGAGCAGTACTTC. It encodes CASSGQAGGMNEQYF.

With respect to this clone: Other DNA variants within this sample encode the same CDR3. This chain joins TRBV5-1 and TRBJ2-7; possible D gene TRBD1, 5 bases. V lost 5 bases and J 0 bases, leaving 9 bases between the germline ends. Per the germline V gene, CDR1 is SGHRS and CDR2 is YFSETQ. This CDR3 is 13 amino acids long. The CDR3 loop reads CASSMDNSYEQYF. In nucleotides, the CDR3 is TGCGCCAGCAGTATGGACAACTCCTACGAGCAGTACTTC. The complete variable domain, with remaining parts taken from reference TRBV5-1 and TRBJ2-7, reads KAGVTQTPRYLIKTRGQQVTLSCSPISGHRSVSWYQQTPGQGLQFLFEYFSETQRNKGNFPGRFSGRQFSNSRSEMNVSTLELGDSALYLCASSMDNSYEQYFGPGTRLTVT.

This clone was detected a few times. This chain links TRBV30 with TRBJ1-5; possible D gene TRBD1, 6 bases. CDR3 size: 15 residues. Germline CDR1 is GTSNPN and CDR2 is SVGIG (reference sequence). Trimming shortened V by 0 bases and J by 5 bases, and 14 bases separated the two germline ends. The CDR3 nucleotides read TGTGCCTGGAGTGTTGGGACATACCAAGATCAGCCCCAGCATTTT. It specifies CAWSVGTYQDQPQHF.

This clone was found a few times. V and J are TRBV2 and TRBJ1-3, with a weak D call TRBD1 (6 bases). Germline V CDR1 and CDR2: SNHLY, FYNNEI. Trimming removed 7 bases from V and 0 bases from J, with 10 bases in between. This CDR3 has 14 residues. The CDR3 reads CASTLGGSGNTIYF. The CDR3 DNA follows: TGTGCCAGCACCCTAGGGGGCTCTGGAAACACCATATATTTT.

The V call is TRBV7-9, the J call TRBJ2-3; TRBD2 matches at 12 bases. The CDR3 is 17 residues long. Per the germline V gene, CDR1 is SEHNR and CDR2 is FQNEAQ (reference sequence). The ends lost 5 bases at V and 1 base at J; junction bases unmatched: 7. The chain's CDR3 is CASSPGLAGMRTDTQYF. The CDR3 coding sequence is TGTGCCAGCAGCCCAGGACTAGCGGGGATGCGCACAGATACGCAGTATTTT.

The V and J genes are TRBV11-3 and TRBJ2-3, with 10 bases aligning to TRBD2. The trim removed 4 bases at V and 6 bases at J, leaving 7 bases unmatched. The CDR3 is 15 residues long. The germline gives CDR1 SGHNT, CDR2 YENEEA. CDR3 amino acids: CASSSVLAGLDTQYF. CDR3 nucleotides: TGTGCCAGCAGCTCAGTACTAGCGGGGTTGGATACGCAGTATTTT.

The V gene is TRBV28, the J gene TRBJ2-3; 10 bases match TRBD2. Germline CDR1 and CDR2: MDHEN and SYDVKM. J lost 1 base, V lost 2 bases, and 3 bases had no gene match. The CDR3 extends over 16 amino acids. In DNA form, the CDR3 reads TGTGCCAGCAGTTTAGCCCTAGCGGGGGGCACAGATACGCAGTATTTT. Residues: CASSLALAGGTDTQYF.

The J gene is TRBJ2-1, the V gene TRBV9; D is possibly TRBD2 (5 bases). Per germline, CDR1 SGDLS and CDR2 YYNGEE. Trimming shortened V by 5 bases and J by 6 bases, and 12 bases separated the two germline ends. The CDR3 consists of 13 residues. The CDR3 DNA sequence: TGTGCCAGCAGTGACACTGGACTCAATGAGCAGTTCTTC. This sequence encodes CASSDTGLNEQFF.